This T cell receptor beta chain was sequenced in a study of OX40 agonist ivuxolimab in advanced cancers. Study overall: Melanoma, hepatocellular carcinoma, head and neck or renal cell cancer occurred in dose-escalation patients. Subjects had a mean age of about 65 years, with a range of about 23 to 79; roughly 80% were male. Overall study results and limits: Clonal expansion was seen in CD4+ and CD8+ blood T cells by week 6 at 0.1 to 3.0 mg/kg.

Per germline, CDR1 SGHRS and CDR2 YFSETQ. CDR3 length: 13 residues. V dropped 4 bases and J dropped 8; count of bases not matched to a gene: 7. TCRdb keeps only in-frame clones here, not all; method: immunoSEQ multiplex PCR. The sample has fewer than 120,000 clones; roughly 87% are singletons. A remark on this clone: Its antigen is undetermined.

The sequencing here drew on CD4+ or CD8+ T cells sorted from blood, taken in a trial of the OX40 agonist ivuxolimab. The chain combines TRBV5-1 with TRBJ1-2; 8 bases match TRBD1. This TCR derives from an adult with an advanced solid tumor such as melanoma, head and neck, liver or kidney cancer. The CDR3 loop is CASSLDRDRGYTF. DNA for the CDR3: TGCGCCAGCAGCCTGGACAGGGATAGAGGCTACACCTTC.